These T cell receptor beta chains were read from a single sample in a study of T cells in Graves' hyperthyroidism and ophthalmopathy. TCRdb used MiXCR to reprocess the multiplex PCR reads, holding one entry per CDR3 protein. The data show a few hundred thousand distinct CDR3 sequences, about 15% seen once. The source material was blood. The receptors stem from a young woman with Graves' hyperthyroidism. CDR3s include the opening cysteine and the closing phenylalanine or tryptophan. The order of the fields is V gene, J gene, clone size, D gene, CDR3 length, CDR3 DNA, CDR3 protein. A D gene is named only where the DNA matches it firmly. Clone size is given for some rows only: seen once, a few or many times, or a class if the clone is expanded.

v_call: TRBV6-1
j_call: TRBJ2-7
clone_size: -
d_call: TRBD1
cdr3_length: 14
cdr3_nt: TGTGCCAGCAGTATAAACAGGGGAACCTACGAGCAGTACTTC
cdr3_aa: CASSINRGTYEQYF

v_call: TRBV2
j_call: TRBJ2-2
clone_size: -
d_call: -
cdr3_length: 15
cdr3_nt: TGTGCCAGCAGTGTTGAGCGAGTGAACACCGGGGAGCTGTTTTTT
cdr3_aa: CASSVERVNTGELFF

v_call: TRBV29-1
j_call: TRBJ2-7
clone_size: few
d_call: -
cdr3_length: 14
cdr3_nt: TGCAGCGTCCAAAGGGTTTCAGGAGTCTACGAGCAGTACTTC
cdr3_aa: CSVQRVSGVYEQYF

v_call: TRBV29-1
j_call: TRBJ1-4
clone_size: many
d_call: -
cdr3_length: 13
cdr3_nt: TGCAGCGTTGTCCAGATGGGAGCTGAAAAACTGTTTTTT
cdr3_aa: CSVVQMGAEKLFF

v_call: TRBV6-1
j_call: TRBJ2-3
clone_size: many
d_call: -
cdr3_length: 15
cdr3_nt: TGTGCCACCCCTGCGGGGGCAGGGACGGCAGATACGCAGTATTTT
cdr3_aa: CATPAGAGTADTQYF

v_call: TRBV30
j_call: TRBJ2-1
clone_size: many
d_call: TRBD2
cdr3_length: 17
cdr3_nt: TGTGCCTGGAGCGCCCTTACGGTAGCGGGCTCGTACAATGAGCAGTTCTTC
cdr3_aa: CAWSALTVAGSYNEQFF

v_call: TRBV6-1
j_call: TRBJ2-2
clone_size: few
d_call: TRBD1
cdr3_length: 13
cdr3_nt: TGTGCCGTAGGACAGGGGAGCACCGGGGAGCTGTTTTTT
cdr3_aa: CAVGQGSTGELFF

v_call: TRBV11-2
j_call: TRBJ2-1
clone_size: many
d_call: -
cdr3_length: 15
cdr3_nt: TGTGCCAGCAGCTTCCAGGGGATCACGGTTGGGGAGCAGTTCTTC
cdr3_aa: CASSFQGITVGEQFF

v_call: TRBV20-1
j_call: TRBJ2-3
clone_size: many
d_call: -
cdr3_length: 16
cdr3_nt: TGCAGTGCTAGAGATCAAGAGTGGGGGCAGGGAGATACGCAGTATTTT
cdr3_aa: CSARDQEWGQGDTQYF

v_call: TRBV20-1
j_call: TRBJ2-3
clone_size: many
d_call: -
cdr3_length: 14
cdr3_nt: TGCAGTGCGGTTCTAACGACTAGCACAGATACGCAGTATTTT
cdr3_aa: CSAVLTTSTDTQYF

v_call: TRBV18
j_call: TRBJ2-7
clone_size: many
d_call: -
cdr3_length: 13
cdr3_nt: TGTGCCAGCTCACCAGGGATGACCTACGAGCAGTACTTC
cdr3_aa: CASSPGMTYEQYF

v_call: TRBV9
j_call: TRBJ1-4
clone_size: few
d_call: -
cdr3_length: 15
cdr3_nt: TGTGCCAGCAGCGTAGGGACAGCAACTAATGAAAAACTGTTTTTT
cdr3_aa: CASSVGTATNEKLFF

v_call: TRBV18
j_call: TRBJ1-1
clone_size: many
d_call: TRBD1
cdr3_length: 14
cdr3_nt: TGTGCCAGCTCGAGACAGGGCAGGGACACTGAAGCTTTCTTT
cdr3_aa: CASSRQGRDTEAFF

v_call: TRBV27
j_call: TRBJ1-2
clone_size: many
d_call: TRBD1
cdr3_length: 14
cdr3_nt: TGTGCCAGCAGTCTGACAGGGGCTAACTATGGCTACACCTTC
cdr3_aa: CASSLTGANYGYTF

v_call: TRBV28
j_call: TRBJ2-5
clone_size: many
d_call: TRBD1
cdr3_length: 21
cdr3_nt: TGTGCCAGCAGTCCCCACGACGTTCAGGGGGCCCGTTGGCAACTTGGAGAGACCCAGTACTTC
cdr3_aa: CASSPHDVQGARWQLGETQYF

v_call: TRBV20-1
j_call: TRBJ1-5
clone_size: many
d_call: -
cdr3_length: 14
cdr3_nt: TGCAGTGCCCTGGTTGCGGGGGGAAATCAGCCCCAGCATTTT
cdr3_aa: CSALVAGGNQPQHF

v_call: TRBV9
j_call: TRBJ2-1
clone_size: -
d_call: TRBD1
cdr3_length: 15
cdr3_nt: TGTGCCAGCAGCCCGGGACAGGGGGTGATGAATGAGCAGTTCTTC
cdr3_aa: CASSPGQGVMNEQFF

v_call: TRBV20-1
j_call: TRBJ2-1
clone_size: -
d_call: TRBD2
cdr3_length: 14
cdr3_nt: TGCAGTGCTATTGCTAGCGGGAGGGCCAATGAGCAGTTCTTC
cdr3_aa: CSAIASGRANEQFF

v_call: TRBV5-4
j_call: TRBJ2-1
clone_size: -
d_call: TRBD2
cdr3_length: 14
cdr3_nt: TGTGCCAGCAGCCTTAGCGGGAGGGTCAATGAGCAGTTCTTC
cdr3_aa: CASSLSGRVNEQFF

v_call: TRBV7-6
j_call: TRBJ2-1
clone_size: many
d_call: -
cdr3_length: 13
cdr3_nt: TGTGCCAGCAGTCGCGACCAGGTTAATGAGCAGTTCTTC
cdr3_aa: CASSRDQVNEQFF

v_call: TRBV5-1
j_call: TRBJ2-5
clone_size: few
d_call: TRBD2
cdr3_length: 15
cdr3_nt: TGCGCCAGCAGCTCCTCCTTAGCGGGAGGGGAGACCCAGTACTTC
cdr3_aa: CASSSSLAGGETQYF

v_call: TRBV5-1
j_call: TRBJ2-7
clone_size: once
d_call: TRBD1
cdr3_length: 15
cdr3_nt: TGCGCCAGCAGCTTGTTTGGGACAGGGTCCTACGAGCAGTACTTC
cdr3_aa: CASSLFGTGSYEQYF

v_call: TRBV20-1
j_call: TRBJ2-3
clone_size: -
d_call: TRBD2
cdr3_length: 14
cdr3_nt: TGCAGTGCGAACGGGGGGGGGAGTACAGATACGCAGTATTTT
cdr3_aa: CSANGGGSTDTQYF

v_call: TRBV18
j_call: TRBJ2-1
clone_size: many
d_call: TRBD2
cdr3_length: 16
cdr3_nt: TGTGCCAGCTCACCACCGTGGCTAGCGGGGGGGAATGAGCAGTTCTTC
cdr3_aa: CASSPPWLAGGNEQFF

v_call: TRBV2
j_call: TRBJ2-1
clone_size: -
d_call: -
cdr3_length: 14
cdr3_nt: TGTGCCAGCCATGGGGAAATAAGGTACAATGAGCAGTTCTTC
cdr3_aa: CASHGEIRYNEQFF

v_call: TRBV24-1
j_call: TRBJ2-2
clone_size: -
d_call: -
cdr3_length: 16
cdr3_nt: TGTGCCACCAGTGACGGCAAAACAGGATACACCGGGGAGCTGTTTTTT
cdr3_aa: CATSDGKTGYTGELFF

v_call: TRBV7-9
j_call: TRBJ1-2
clone_size: few
d_call: TRBD1
cdr3_length: 13
cdr3_nt: TGTGCCAGCAGCTTAGAGGGGGCCCATGGCTACACCTTC
cdr3_aa: CASSLEGAHGYTF

v_call: TRBV7-3
j_call: TRBJ2-1
clone_size: -
d_call: TRBD2
cdr3_length: 16
cdr3_nt: TGTGCCAGCAGCTTAATCGGCGGGGGAGCCTACAATGAGCAGTTCTTC
cdr3_aa: CASSLIGGGAYNEQFF

v_call: TRBV18
j_call: TRBJ2-3
clone_size: -
d_call: -
cdr3_length: 15
cdr3_nt: TGTGCCAGCTCACCCAAGGACGGAAACACAGATACGCAGTATTTT
cdr3_aa: CASSPKDGNTDTQYF

v_call: TRBV6-1
j_call: TRBJ2-5
clone_size: many
d_call: -
cdr3_length: 13
cdr3_nt: TGTGCCAGCAGGACGACCGCTCGAGAGACCCAGTACTTC
cdr3_aa: CASRTTARETQYF

v_call: TRBV11-2
j_call: TRBJ2-7
clone_size: -
d_call: -
cdr3_length: 15
cdr3_nt: TGTGCCAGCAGCTTAGATCGATCAGGGATCGACGAGCAGTACTTC
cdr3_aa: CASSLDRSGIDEQYF

v_call: TRBV28
j_call: TRBJ2-5
clone_size: many
d_call: -
cdr3_length: 15
cdr3_nt: TGTGCCACTTGGAGGGCAGGTCGTCGTATGGAGACCCAGTACTTC
cdr3_aa: CATWRAGRRMETQYF